This T cell receptor (beta chain) was captured in a study of identical twins. This CDR3 comprises 16 residues. CDR1 ENHRY and CDR2 SYGVKD come from the germline V gene. Germline trimming cut 3 bases from V and 2 bases from J; bases unmatched to any gene: 8. Every sampled donor was Caucasian and healthy. One entry per CDR3 protein results from TCRdb running MiXCR on the 5' RACE reads. The data show around 370,000 distinct CDR3 sequences, approximately 8.7% seen once. This clonotype was observed at least ten times. Its antigen is unidentified. Study-level results: Among out-of-frame alpha sequences shared by twins, low generation probability occurred in excess.

The chain recombines TRBV10-3 with TRBJ2-3; 7 bases agree with TRBD1. The sequenced sample was naive T cells sorted from blood. This TCR derives from a woman aged 45-65 years in good health. The chain's CDR3 is CAISDPTGQPTDTQYF. DNA for the CDR3: TGTGCCATCAGTGATCCCACGGGACAGCCCACAGATACGCAGTATTTT.